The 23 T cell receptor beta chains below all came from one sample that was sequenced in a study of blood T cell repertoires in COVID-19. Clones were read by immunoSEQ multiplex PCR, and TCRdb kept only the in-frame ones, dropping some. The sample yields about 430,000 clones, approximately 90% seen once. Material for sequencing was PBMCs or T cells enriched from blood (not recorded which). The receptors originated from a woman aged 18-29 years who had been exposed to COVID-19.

The CDR3 nucleotides read TGTGCCAGCAGTTCGGGGGGCCCCAATCAGCCCCAGCATTTT. This translates into CASSSGGPNQPQHF. The rearrangement uses TRBV6-5 and TRBJ1-5; possibly TRBD1 for D (6 bases). V gave up 4 bases and J gave up 3 bases, with 10 bases separating them. The CDR3 extends over 14 amino acids. In germline, CDR1 is MNHEY, CDR2 SVGAGI.

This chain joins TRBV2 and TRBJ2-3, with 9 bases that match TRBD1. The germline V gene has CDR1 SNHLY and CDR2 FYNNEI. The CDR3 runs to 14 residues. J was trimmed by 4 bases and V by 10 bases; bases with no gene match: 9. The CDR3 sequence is CANAGQGSSDTQYF. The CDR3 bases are TGTGCCAACGCGGGACAGGGAAGCTCAGATACGCAGTATTTT.

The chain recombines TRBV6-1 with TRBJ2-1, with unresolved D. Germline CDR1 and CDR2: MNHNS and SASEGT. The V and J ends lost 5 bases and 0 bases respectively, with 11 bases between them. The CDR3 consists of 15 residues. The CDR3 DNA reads TGTGCCAGCAGTCTGGGCCCGAGCTCCTACAATGAGCAGTTCTTC. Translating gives CASSLGPSSYNEQFF.

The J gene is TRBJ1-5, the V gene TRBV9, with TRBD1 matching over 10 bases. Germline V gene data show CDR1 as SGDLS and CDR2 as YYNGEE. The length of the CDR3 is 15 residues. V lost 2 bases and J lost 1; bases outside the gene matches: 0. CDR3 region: CASSVGQGSNQPQHF. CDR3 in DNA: TGTGCCAGCAGCGTGGGACAGGGGAGCAATCAGCCCCAGCATTTT.

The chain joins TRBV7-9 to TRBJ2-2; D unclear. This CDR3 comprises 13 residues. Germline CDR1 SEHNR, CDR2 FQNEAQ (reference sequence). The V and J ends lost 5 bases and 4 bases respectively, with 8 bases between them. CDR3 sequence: CASSDRSTGELFF. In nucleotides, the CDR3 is TGTGCCAGCAGCGATAGATCCACCGGGGAGCTGTTTTTT.

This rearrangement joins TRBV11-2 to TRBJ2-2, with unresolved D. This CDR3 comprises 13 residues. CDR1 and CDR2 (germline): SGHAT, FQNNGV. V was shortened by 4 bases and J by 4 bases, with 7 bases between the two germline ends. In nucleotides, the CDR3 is TGTGCCAGCAGCTCCCCTAGCACCGGGGAGCTGTTTTTT. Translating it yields CASSSPSTGELFF.

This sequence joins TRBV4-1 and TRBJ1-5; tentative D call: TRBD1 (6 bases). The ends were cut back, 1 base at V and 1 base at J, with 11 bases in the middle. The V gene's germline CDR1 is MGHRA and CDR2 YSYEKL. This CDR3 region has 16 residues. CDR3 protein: CASSQGQGPSNQPQHF. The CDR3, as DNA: TGCGCCAGCAGCCAAGGGCAGGGGCCAAGCAATCAGCCCCAGCATTTT.

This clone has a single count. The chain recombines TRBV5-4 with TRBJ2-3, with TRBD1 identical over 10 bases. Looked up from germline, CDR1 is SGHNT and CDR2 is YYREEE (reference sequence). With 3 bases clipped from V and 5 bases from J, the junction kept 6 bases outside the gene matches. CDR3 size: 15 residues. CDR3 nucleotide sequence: TGTGCCAGCAGCTCGACAGGGGGCGTGGGAGATACGCAGTATTTT. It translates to CASSSTGGVGDTQYF.

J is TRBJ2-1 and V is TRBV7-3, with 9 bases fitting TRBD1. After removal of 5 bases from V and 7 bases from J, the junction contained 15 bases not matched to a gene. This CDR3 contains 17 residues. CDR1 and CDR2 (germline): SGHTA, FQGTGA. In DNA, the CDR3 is TGTGCCAGCAGCCTATCATTCCCGGGACAGGGTAGGAATGAGCAGTTCTTC. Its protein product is CASSLSFPGQGRNEQFF.

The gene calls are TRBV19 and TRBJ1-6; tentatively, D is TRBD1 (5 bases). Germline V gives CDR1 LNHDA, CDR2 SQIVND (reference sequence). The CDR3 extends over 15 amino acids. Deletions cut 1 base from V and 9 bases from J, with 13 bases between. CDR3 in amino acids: CASSIVEGNGSPLHF. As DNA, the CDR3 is TGTGCCAGTAGTATAGTGGAGGGGAATGGTTCACCCCTCCACTTT.

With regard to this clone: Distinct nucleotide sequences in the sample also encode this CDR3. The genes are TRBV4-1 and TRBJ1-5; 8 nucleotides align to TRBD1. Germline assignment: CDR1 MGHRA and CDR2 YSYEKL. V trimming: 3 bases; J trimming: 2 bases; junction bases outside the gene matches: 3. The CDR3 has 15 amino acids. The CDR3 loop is CASSQPGQGNQPQHF. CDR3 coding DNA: TGCGCCAGCAGCCAGCCGGGACAGGGCAATCAGCCCCAGCATTTT.

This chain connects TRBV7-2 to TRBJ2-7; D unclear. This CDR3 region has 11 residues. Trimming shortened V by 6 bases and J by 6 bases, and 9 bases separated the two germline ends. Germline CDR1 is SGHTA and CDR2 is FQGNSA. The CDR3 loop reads CASSGRGEQYF. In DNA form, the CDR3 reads TGTGCCAGCAGTGGCAGAGGCGAGCAGTACTTC.

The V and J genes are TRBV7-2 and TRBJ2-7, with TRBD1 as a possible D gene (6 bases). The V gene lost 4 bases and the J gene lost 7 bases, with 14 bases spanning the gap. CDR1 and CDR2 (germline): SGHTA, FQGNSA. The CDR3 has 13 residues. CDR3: CASSSLRGDEQYF. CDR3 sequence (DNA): TGTGCCAGCAGCTCCCTCAGGGGCGATGAGCAGTACTTC.

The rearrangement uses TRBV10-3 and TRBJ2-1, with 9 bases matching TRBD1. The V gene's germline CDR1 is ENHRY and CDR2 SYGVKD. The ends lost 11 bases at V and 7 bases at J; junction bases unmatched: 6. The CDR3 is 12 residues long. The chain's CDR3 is CAGGQGWNEQFF. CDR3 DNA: TGTGCCGGGGGACAGGGATGGAATGAGCAGTTCTTC.

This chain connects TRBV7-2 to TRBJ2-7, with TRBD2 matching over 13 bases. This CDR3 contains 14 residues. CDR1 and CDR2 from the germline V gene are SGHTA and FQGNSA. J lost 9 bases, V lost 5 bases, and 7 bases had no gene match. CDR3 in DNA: TGTGCCAGCAGCCGGACTAGCGGGAGCAGGACGCAGTACTTC. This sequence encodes CASSRTSGSRTQYF.

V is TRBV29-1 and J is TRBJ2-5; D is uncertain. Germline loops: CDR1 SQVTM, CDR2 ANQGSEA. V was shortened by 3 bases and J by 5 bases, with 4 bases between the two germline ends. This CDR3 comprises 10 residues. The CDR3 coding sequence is TGCAGCGTTGACCGGGAGACCCAGTACTTC. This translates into CSVDRETQYF. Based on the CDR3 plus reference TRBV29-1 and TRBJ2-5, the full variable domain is SAVISQKPSRDICQRGTSLTIQCQVDSQVTMMFWYRQQPGQSLTLIATANQGSEATYESGFVIDKFPISRPNLTFSTLTVSNMSPEDSSIYLCSVDRETQYFGPGTRLLVL.

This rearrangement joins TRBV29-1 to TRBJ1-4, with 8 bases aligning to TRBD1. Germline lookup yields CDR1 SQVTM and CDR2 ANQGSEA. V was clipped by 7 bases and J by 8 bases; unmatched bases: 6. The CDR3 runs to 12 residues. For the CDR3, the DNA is TGCAGCGCCGGACAGGGAAGCGAAAAACTGTTTTTT. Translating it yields CSAGQGSEKLFF.

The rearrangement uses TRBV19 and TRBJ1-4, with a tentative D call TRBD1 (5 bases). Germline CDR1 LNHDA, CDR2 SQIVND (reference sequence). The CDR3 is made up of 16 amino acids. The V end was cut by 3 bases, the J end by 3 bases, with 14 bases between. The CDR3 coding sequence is TGTGCCAGTAGTATCTGGCTTGACAGCTCTAATGAAAAACTGTTTTTT. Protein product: CASSIWLDSSNEKLFF.

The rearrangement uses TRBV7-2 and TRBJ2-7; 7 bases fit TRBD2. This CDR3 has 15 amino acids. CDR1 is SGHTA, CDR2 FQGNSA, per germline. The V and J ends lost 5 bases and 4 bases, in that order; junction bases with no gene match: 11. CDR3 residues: CASSAQSGLQYEQYF. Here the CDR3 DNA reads TGTGCCAGCAGCGCCCAATCGGGACTACAATACGAGCAGTACTTC.

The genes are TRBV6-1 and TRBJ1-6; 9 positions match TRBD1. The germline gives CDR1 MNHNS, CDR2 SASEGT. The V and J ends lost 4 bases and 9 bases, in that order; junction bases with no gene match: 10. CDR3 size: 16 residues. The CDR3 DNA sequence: TGTGCCAGCAGTGCACGGGACAGGGCACTAGGTTCACCCCTCCACTTT. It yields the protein CASSARDRALGSPLHF.

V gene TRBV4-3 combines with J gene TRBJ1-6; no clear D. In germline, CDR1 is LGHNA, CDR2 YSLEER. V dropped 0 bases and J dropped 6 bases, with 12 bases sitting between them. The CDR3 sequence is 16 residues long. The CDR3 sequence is CASSQDDGLTNSPLHF. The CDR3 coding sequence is TGCGCCAGCAGCCAAGATGACGGGTTAACTAATTCACCCCTCCACTTT.

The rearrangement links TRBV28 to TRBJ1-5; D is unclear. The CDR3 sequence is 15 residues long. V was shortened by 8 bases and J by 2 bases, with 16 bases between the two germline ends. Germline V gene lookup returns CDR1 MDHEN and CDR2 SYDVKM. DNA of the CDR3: TGTGCCAGCGGGAAGATGCCGAGGGGCAATCAGCCCCAGCATTTT. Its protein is CASGKMPRGNQPQHF.

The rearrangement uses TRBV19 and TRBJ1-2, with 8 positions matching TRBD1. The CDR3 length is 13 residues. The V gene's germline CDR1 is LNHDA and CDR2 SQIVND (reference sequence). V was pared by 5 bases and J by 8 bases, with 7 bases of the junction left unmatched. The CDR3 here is CASSPDRVGGYTF. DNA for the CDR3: TGTGCCAGTAGTCCGGACAGGGTGGGAGGCTACACCTTC.